The 21 T cell receptor beta chains reported below all come from one sample, sequenced in a study of T cell responses to AZD1222 COVID-19 vaccine. Method: immunoSEQ multiplex PCR; TCRdb's copy keeps in-frame clones and lacks some. The sample carries roughly 97,000 clones, approximately 90% recorded once. This sample comprised peripheral blood, obtained on day 0 of AZD1222 vaccination. The origin of the receptors is an adult in good health.

This rearrangement joins TRBV18 to TRBJ2-2; 8 nucleotides align to TRBD1. V lost 3 bases and J lost 2; bases outside the gene matches: 5. CDR1 and CDR2 from the germline V gene are KGHSH and LQKENI. The CDR3 spans 16 residues. Here the CDR3 DNA reads TGTGCCAGCTCACCCCTATCAGGGGGCAACACCGGGGAGCTGTTTTTT. The encoded protein is CASSPLSGGNTGELFF.

This clone was counted only a few times. The genes are TRBV7-2 and TRBJ2-2; D unresolved. CDR1 and CDR2 from the germline V gene are SGHTA and FQGNSA. Between the trimmed V and J ends, which lost 1 base and 4 bases, there was a span of 13 bases. The CDR3 contains 16 residues. CDR3 region: CASSLDGRQGTGELFF. CDR3 bases: TGTGCCAGCAGCTTAGATGGGCGGCAAGGCACCGGGGAGCTGTTTTTT. Variable domain in full (rest from reference TRBV7-2 and TRBJ2-2): GAGVSQSPSNKVTEKGKDVELRCDPISGHTALYWYRQSLGQGLEFLIYFQGNSAPDKSGLPSDRFSAERTGGSVSTLTIQRTQQEDSAVYLCASSLDGRQGTGELFFGEGSRLTVL.

This sequence joins TRBV5-6 and TRBJ2-1, with 13 bases fitting TRBD2. This CDR3 contains 16 residues. CDR1 SGHDT and CDR2 YYEEEE come from the germline V gene. V trimming: 4 bases; J trimming: 2 bases; junction bases outside the gene matches: 3. CDR3 coding DNA: TGTGCCAGCAGCGCCGGGACTAGCGGGACCTACAATGAGCAGTTCTTC. Protein: CASSAGTSGTYNEQFF.

This rearrangement joins TRBV9 to TRBJ2-3, with D perhaps matching TRBD1 (6 bases). The CDR3 has 16 residues. Trimming left V 3 bases short and J 3 bases short, with 17 bases between. Germline CDR1 and CDR2: SGDLS and YYNGEE. The CDR3 nucleotides are TGTGCCAGCAGCGGGGGAACAGGGATAGGAACAGATACGCAGTATTTT. This gives the protein CASSGGTGIGTDTQYF.

V usage is TRBV25-1 and J usage is TRBJ2-7, with D perhaps matching TRBD1 (6 bases). Germline loops: CDR1 MGHDK, CDR2 SYGVNS. V was trimmed by 2 bases and J by 6 bases, leaving 8 bases between them. The CDR3 has 12 residues. CDR3 nucleotides: TGTGCCAGCAGTGAACAGGGGATCGAGCAGTACTTC. Translating it yields CASSEQGIEQYF.

The chain recombines TRBV5-1 with TRBJ2-3; D may be TRBD1 (6 bases). CDR1 SGHRS and CDR2 YFSETQ come from the germline V gene. This CDR3 is built from 15 residues. With 0 bases removed from V and 0 bases from J, the gap between germline ends came to 8 bases. The CDR3 loop reads CASSLGTDSTDTQYF. The CDR3 nucleotides read TGCGCCAGCAGCTTGGGGACAGATAGCACAGATACGCAGTATTTT.

The chain couples TRBV9 to TRBJ2-3; weak D call: TRBD1 (5 bases). V lost 0 bases to trimming and J lost 0 bases, with 14 bases between them. CDR1 SGDLS and CDR2 YYNGEE come from the germline V gene. This CDR3 has 17 amino acids. The CDR3 is CASSVGRQLSSTDTQYF. Here the CDR3 DNA reads TGTGCCAGCAGCGTAGGACGACAGTTGTCTAGCACAGATACGCAGTATTTT.

In its sample, this clone was seen once. This chain links TRBV15 with TRBJ2-5; TRBD2 matches 10 bases. With 1 base clipped from V and 2 bases from J, the junction kept 7 bases outside the gene matches. The CDR3 runs 17 residues. Germline CDR1 and CDR2: LNHNV and YYDKDF (reference sequence). As DNA, the CDR3 is TGTGCCACCAGCAGAGGGAGTGGACTAGCGGAACAAGAGACCCAGTACTTC. It specifies CATSRGSGLAEQETQYF. Variable domain in full (rest from reference TRBV15 and TRBJ2-5): DAMVIQNPRYQVTQFGKPVTLSCSQTLNHNVMYWYQQKSSQAPKLLFHYYDKDFNNEADTPDNFQSRRPNTSFCFLDIRSPGLGDTAMYLCATSRGSGLAEQETQYFGPGTRLLVL.

This sequence joins TRBV10-3 and TRBJ2-7; TRBD2 is a possible D gene (5 bases). The CDR3 runs 15 residues. Trimming pared 3 bases from V and 2 bases from J, leaving 14 bases between. In germline, CDR1 is ENHRY, CDR2 SYGVKD. In nucleotides, the CDR3 is TGTGCCATCAGTGATAGCAAAGAGGGCCCCTACGAGCAGTACTTC. Residues: CAISDSKEGPYEQYF.

This rearrangement joins TRBV3-1 (or the pseudogene TRBV3-2) to TRBJ1-4, with D tentatively TRBD1 (5 bases). The CDR3 consists of 14 residues. V was clipped by 3 bases and J by 8 bases, with 13 bases between them. From germline, CDR1 is LGHDT and CDR2 YNNKEL (reference sequence). CDR3 coding DNA: TGTGCCAGCAGCCAGGGGCCAGGGCCCGAAAAACTGTTTTTT. It is translated as CASSQGPGPEKLFF.

V is TRBV9 and J is TRBJ2-5; TRBD2 aligns across 12 bases. Germline trimming cut 0 bases from V and 4 bases from J; bases unmatched to any gene: 7. Germline CDR1 reads SGDLS; CDR2 reads YYNGEE. This CDR3 has 17 residues. This CDR3 reads CASSVGTSGRLGETQYF. CDR3 nucleotide sequence: TGTGCCAGCAGCGTAGGCACTAGCGGGAGGCTCGGAGAGACCCAGTACTTC.

The rearrangement links TRBV7-2 to TRBJ2-3; D remains unclear. The CDR3 sequence is 13 residues long. CDR1 and CDR2 (germline): SGHTA, FQGNSA. Trimming took off 1 base at V and 5 bases at J, with 7 bases between the two ends. Written as DNA, the CDR3 is TGTGCCAGCAGCTTAGGCTTCCAAGATACGCAGTATTTT. Amino acids: CASSLGFQDTQYF.

The gene calls are TRBV24-1 and TRBJ2-1; the D gene is possibly TRBD2 (5 bases). This CDR3 comprises 13 residues. Trimming took 9 bases from V and 1 from J, leaving 9 bases between them. Germline values: CDR1 KGHDR, CDR2 SFDVKD. The CDR3 bases are TGTGCCACCGCCGAGGGATCCTACAATGAGCAGTTCTTC. It yields the protein CATAEGSYNEQFF.

The chain uses TRBV6-5 and TRBJ1-1; D unclear. Trimming stripped 6 bases from V and 1 base from J, with 6 bases between. Germline loops: CDR1 MNHEY, CDR2 SVGAGI. CDR3 length: 12 amino acids. The CDR3 loop reads CASRQSNTEAFF. The DNA for the CDR3 is TGTGCCAGCAGACAGTCGAACACTGAAGCTTTCTTT.

This clone came up once. J is TRBJ1-1 and V is TRBV9, with D possibly TRBD1 on 5 matching bases. V dropped 0 bases and J dropped 1 base, with 10 bases sitting between them. This CDR3 has 15 amino acids. Germline V gene lookup returns CDR1 SGDLS and CDR2 YYNGEE. As DNA, the CDR3 is TGTGCCAGCAGCGTAGCACAGGCAGGGAACACTGAAGCTTTCTTT. Protein: CASSVAQAGNTEAFF. The entire variable domain, with the rest obtained from reference TRBV9 and TRBJ1-1, is as follows: DSGVTQTPKHLITATGQRVTLRCSPRSGDLSVYWYQQSLDQGLQFLIQYYNGEERAKGNILERFSAQQFPDLHSELNLSSLELGDSALYFCASSVAQAGNTEAFFGQGTRLTVV.

CDR3 in amino acids: CASSLLAGGSNEQFF. In DNA, the CDR3 is TGTGCCAGCAGCCTACTAGCGGGGGGGAGCAATGAGCAGTTCTTC. V is TRBV9 and J is TRBJ2-1; 13 positions agree with TRBD2. This CDR3 has 15 residues. Trimming took 4 bases from V and 6 from J; bases not matched to a gene: 4. The V gene's germline CDR1 is SGDLS and CDR2 YYNGEE.

This chain's CDR3 is CASSDDLGQPQHF. The CDR3 DNA is TGTGCCAGCAGTGATGATTTGGGGCAGCCCCAGCATTTT. The chain employs TRBV2 and TRBJ1-5; D unclear. The V gene's germline CDR1 is SNHLY and CDR2 FYNNEI. V shed 3 bases and J shed 7 bases, with 10 bases lying between them. The CDR3 length is 13 residues.

The chain recombines TRBV15 with TRBJ2-3; the match to TRBD2 covers 8 bases. With V trimmed by 7 bases and J by 6 bases, 6 bases remained unmatched. The V gene's germline CDR1 is LNHNV and CDR2 YYDKDF (reference sequence). This CDR3 has 13 residues. In nucleotides, the CDR3 is TGTGCCACCACGGGGGGGCCCGGTGATACGCAGTATTTT. It is translated as CATTGGPGDTQYF.

The V call is TRBV4-1, the J call TRBJ1-2, with D possibly matching TRBD1 (6 bases). Germline V gene sequence: CDR1 MGHRA, CDR2 YSYEKL. CDR3 length: 17 residues. Trimming stripped 0 bases from V and 5 bases from J, with 19 bases between. The CDR3 reads CASSQDLLGGRGYGYTF. The CDR3 coding sequence is TGCGCCAGCAGCCAAGATCTGCTGGGGGGGCGCGGGTATGGCTACACCTTC.

The genes are TRBV4-1 and TRBJ1-2, with TRBD1 matching over 7 bases. The V gene's germline CDR1 is MGHRA and CDR2 YSYEKL. This CDR3 has 16 amino acids. The junction had 9 bases not matched to a gene; V was cut back by 3 bases and J by 2 bases. The CDR3 sequence: CASSQKGGTANYGYTF. The CDR3 DNA follows: TGCGCCAGCAGCCAGAAGGGCGGGACAGCGAACTATGGCTACACCTTC.

V gene TRBV5-4 combines with J gene TRBJ2-7, with D tentatively TRBD1 (5 bases). The CDR3 is 14 amino acids. The germline CDR1 and CDR2 sequences are SGHNT and YYREEE (reference sequence). The V end was cut by 1 base, the J end by 0 bases, with 8 bases between. Written as DNA, the CDR3 is TGTGCCAGCAGCTTGTCAGGGCACTCCTACGAGCAGTACTTC. Protein product: CASSLSGHSYEQYF.